These 5 T cell receptor beta chains were all obtained from the same sample, sequenced in a study of blood T cell repertoires in COVID-19. Some clones are missing from TCRdb's copy, which holds only in-frame ones; the method was immunoSEQ multiplex PCR. The repertoire holds 440,000 or so clones, with 89% as singletons. Sequencing input: peripheral blood. These TCRs come from a woman in her thirties or forties with COVID-19, enrolled during active disease.

The rearrangement links TRBV5-1 to TRBJ1-5; 9 bases match TRBD1. This CDR3 is built from 15 residues. CDR1 is SGHRS and CDR2 is YFSETQ in the germline V gene. V was clipped by 3 bases and J by 7 bases; unmatched bases: 8. CDR3: CASSSQPGQGQPQHF. The CDR3 DNA reads TGCGCCAGCAGCTCCCAACCGGGACAGGGACAGCCCCAGCATTTT.

This chain uses TRBV19 with TRBJ2-2; D is uncertain. The CDR3 is made up of 16 amino acids. Germline CDR1 is LNHDA and CDR2 is SQIVND (reference sequence). The V end was cut by 3 bases, the J end by 0 bases, with 11 bases between. The CDR3 reads CASSIRHPSNTGELFF. In nucleotides, the CDR3 is TGTGCCAGTAGTATCCGACACCCTTCGAACACCGGGGAGCTGTTTTTT.

The genes are TRBV10-3 and TRBJ1-1; D gene unclear. The germline V and J ends were trimmed by 8 bases and 3 bases, with 16 bases remaining between them. This CDR3 is 14 amino acids long. The germline gives CDR1 ENHRY, CDR2 SYGVKD. The DNA for the CDR3 is TGTGCCATCTGCAAGGCCGGGTTCGACACTGAAGCTTTCTTT. Its protein product is CAICKAGFDTEAFF.

The rearrangement uses TRBV5-1 and TRBJ1-3; 7 positions match TRBD1. The CDR3 covers 16 residues. Germline assignment: CDR1 SGHRS and CDR2 YFSETQ. V lost 0 bases and J lost 4; bases outside the gene matches: 7. The CDR3 coding sequence is TGCGCCAGCAGCTTGGCCGGGGGACAGTACGGAAACACCATATATTTT. Its translation is CASSLAGGQYGNTIYF.

The count of this clone is one. This sequence joins TRBV28 and TRBJ1-5; D is uncertain. Germline assignment: CDR1 MDHEN and CDR2 SYDVKM. This CDR3 spans 18 amino acids. V was clipped by 6 bases and J by 8 bases, with 29 bases between them. As DNA, the CDR3 is TGTGCCAGCAGCCACCCCCCGGAGGGAGTCAAGATCCCGGAGCCCCAGCATTTT. Translation gives CASSHPPEGVKIPEPQHF.